A single sample is the source of the 22 T cell receptor beta chains below, sequenced in a study of Tregs in tolerant kidney transplant recipients. Generated by immunoSEQ multiplex PCR, the TCRdb table keeps only in-frame clones and is missing some. The sample consists of nearly 95,000 clones, 90% to 95% of them appearing once. Sequencing was performed on CD4+ T cells from blood, taken before the transplant. All receptors come from a human donor who received a combined kidney and bone marrow transplant.

This sequence joins TRBV5-8 and TRBJ2-1, with TRBD2 as a possible D gene (5 bases). Deletions cut 0 bases from V and 10 bases from J, with 11 bases between. The CDR3 runs 13 residues. From germline, CDR1 is SGHTS and CDR2 YDEGEE. The CDR3: CASSLVETTEQFF. The CDR3 coding sequence is TGTGCCAGCAGCTTGGTCGAGACTACAGAGCAGTTCTTC.

The chain joins TRBV18 to TRBJ2-7; 7 nucleotides agree with TRBD1. CDR1 is KGHSH, CDR2 LQKENI, per germline. The CDR3 runs 16 residues. With 3 bases clipped from V and 0 bases from J, the junction kept 8 bases outside the gene matches. The CDR3 is CASSPLGQASSYEQYF. The CDR3 DNA reads TGTGCCAGCTCACCGCTTGGACAGGCCAGCTCCTACGAGCAGTACTTC.

In its sample, this clone was seen a few times. CDR3: CASSHNPGWSNEKLFF. CDR3 DNA sequence: TGCGCCAGCAGCCATAACCCAGGGTGGAGTAATGAAAAACTGTTTTTT. The V call is TRBV4-3, the J call TRBJ1-4, with D perhaps TRBD1 (5 bases). Germline V gene data show CDR1 as LGHNA and CDR2 as YSLEER. This CDR3 has 16 residues. Trimming removed 3 bases from V and 4 bases from J, with 15 bases in between.

The V and J genes are TRBV11-3 and TRBJ2-1; 15 bases align to TRBD2. The CDR3 contains 18 residues. Germline V gene data show CDR1 as SGHNT and CDR2 as YENEEA. The V segment lost 4 bases and the J segment 7 bases; nucleotides outside the gene matches: 11. Here the CDR3 DNA reads TGTGCCAGCAGCTACGACCCGCGGACTAGCGGGAGGGCGAATGAGCAGTTCTTC. Its translation: CASSYDPRTSGRANEQFF.

The rearrangement uses TRBV29-1 and TRBJ2-1; maybe TRBD1 (5 bases). This CDR3 comprises 14 residues. Between the trimmed V and J ends, which lost 3 bases and 2 bases, there was a span of 11 bases. Germline CDR1 and CDR2: SQVTM and ANQGSEA. The CDR3 spells CSVDIRGAYNEQFF. CDR3 DNA: TGCAGCGTTGACATTAGGGGCGCCTACAATGAGCAGTTCTTC.

J is TRBJ2-1 and V is TRBV29-1; TRBD2 agrees at 11 bases. The V gene end was trimmed by 3 bases and the J gene end by 7 bases; junction bases not matched to a gene: 2. The CDR3 extends over 13 amino acids. The germline V gene has CDR1 SQVTM and CDR2 ANQGSEA. The CDR3 spells CSVETSGVNEQFF. CDR3 coding DNA: TGCAGCGTTGAGACTAGCGGGGTGAATGAGCAGTTCTTC.

The chain employs TRBV29-1 and TRBJ2-3; D is possibly TRBD2 (6 bases). This CDR3 spans 17 amino acids. Trimming took off 5 bases at V and 0 bases at J, with 21 bases between the two ends. In germline, CDR1 is SQVTM, CDR2 ANQGSEA. The CDR3 loop reads CSVLPMEGLPSTDTQYF. As DNA, the CDR3 is TGCAGCGTTTTGCCCATGGAGGGCCTTCCTAGCACAGATACGCAGTATTTT.

The gene calls are TRBV14 and TRBJ2-7, with a weak D call TRBD2 (6 bases). This CDR3 contains 12 residues. The germline V gene has CDR1 SGHDN and CDR2 FVKESK. The V gene lost 0 bases and the J gene lost 12 bases, with 12 bases spanning the gap. The CDR3 nucleotides read TGTGCCAGCAGCCAAGATTGGAGGGGCCGGTACTTC. Translation: CASSQDWRGRYF.

For this clone: The junction does not match germline at one end; this may be a read error. The chain is built from TRBV6-5 and TRBJ2-2; maybe TRBD1 (6 bases). CDR3 length: 15 residues. Germline-derived CDR1 and CDR2 are MNHEY and SVGAGI. CDR3 in amino acids: CASGYTRGNTGELFF. The CDR3 region has the DNA TGTGCCAGCGGTTACACCAGGGGAAACACCGGGGAGCTGTTTTTT.

The chain employs TRBV30 and TRBJ1-2; a weak D match, TRBD1 (5 bases). From germline, CDR1 is GTSNPN and CDR2 SVGIG (reference sequence). V was shortened by 5 bases and J by 4 bases, with 11 bases between the two germline ends. This CDR3 has 12 residues. CDR3 sequence reads: CAWAPTAYGYTF. Here the CDR3 DNA reads TGTGCCTGGGCGCCGACAGCCTATGGCTACACCTTC.

The V call is TRBV19, the J call TRBJ1-1; D gene unclear. The CDR3 runs to 13 residues. V was pared by 5 bases and J by 0 bases, with 7 bases between. Germline V gives CDR1 LNHDA, CDR2 SQIVND (reference sequence). Written as DNA, the CDR3 is TGTGCCAGTAGTCACCGGTTGAACACTGAAGCTTTCTTT. Protein sequence: CASSHRLNTEAFF.

The rearrangement uses TRBV7-2 and TRBJ2-1; 10 positions agree with TRBD2. V dropped 2 bases and J dropped 4; count of bases not matched to a gene: 5. This CDR3 is 16 amino acids long. In germline, CDR1 is SGHTA, CDR2 FQGNSA. CDR3 sequence: CASSLRELAGYNEQFF. DNA of the CDR3: TGTGCCAGCAGCTTAAGAGAACTAGCGGGATACAATGAGCAGTTCTTC.

This clone was detected once. The V gene is TRBV18, the J gene TRBJ1-5; D not certain. The CDR3 has 17 amino acids. The germline V and J ends were trimmed by 2 bases and 0 bases, with 14 bases remaining between them. Germline V lookup: CDR1 KGHSH, CDR2 LQKENI. In DNA, the CDR3 is TGTGCCAGCTCACCAGCGGAGAGAGGTTATAGCAATCAGCCCCAGCATTTT. Translated: CASSPAERGYSNQPQHF.

V gene TRBV7-9 combines with J gene TRBJ2-7; 7 bases line up with TRBD1. This CDR3 comprises 12 residues. J lost 7 bases, V lost 5 bases, and 5 bases had no gene match. Germline V CDR1 and CDR2: SEHNR, FQNEAQ (reference sequence). The CDR3 nucleotides are TGTGCCAGCAGCCGGACAGGCGGGGAGCAGTACTTC. Encoded protein: CASSRTGGEQYF.

The V call is TRBV10-3, the J call TRBJ1-4; D is undetermined. Germline CDR1 is ENHRY and CDR2 is SYGVKD. The V end was cut by 2 bases, the J end by 4 bases, with 11 bases between. This CDR3 has 15 amino acids. CDR3 in amino acids: CAISESSSYNEKLFF. The DNA of the CDR3 is TGTGCCATCAGTGAGAGCTCGTCATATAATGAAAAACTGTTTTTT.

This rearrangement joins TRBV7-9 to TRBJ1-4; a weak D match, TRBD1 (5 bases). V was clipped by 1 base and J by 2 bases, with 14 bases between them. This CDR3 region has 17 residues. Germline lookup yields CDR1 SEHNR and CDR2 FQNEAQ (reference sequence). CDR3 sequence: CASSLVAGQRTNEKLFF. The CDR3 region has the DNA TGTGCCAGCAGCTTAGTGGCAGGGCAAAGGACTAATGAAAAACTGTTTTTT.

The chain has TRBV7-2 and TRBJ2-1; D remains ambiguous. From germline, CDR1 is SGHTA and CDR2 FQGNSA. V shed 2 bases and J shed 10 bases, with 12 bases lying between them. There are 13 residues in the CDR3. Here the CDR3 DNA reads TGTGCCAGCAGCTTAAGGCTAGGATACGAGCAGTTCTTC. This sequence encodes CASSLRLGYEQFF.

V gene TRBV19 combines with J gene TRBJ2-3; 9 nucleotides agree with TRBD2. Germline V gene data show CDR1 as LNHDA and CDR2 as SQIVND (reference sequence). The ends lost 5 bases at V and 0 bases at J; junction bases unmatched: 6. CDR3 length: 16 amino acids. The CDR3 region is CASSVGAGGSTDTQYF. CDR3 in DNA: TGTGCCAGTAGTGTCGGAGCGGGGGGTAGCACAGATACGCAGTATTTT.

This clone was recorded a few times. The J gene is TRBJ1-1, the V gene TRBV10-3; 11 nucleotides match TRBD1. The V gene's germline CDR1 is ENHRY and CDR2 SYGVKD. J gave up 6 bases and V 2 bases, and 2 bases lay outside the gene matches. This CDR3 region has 14 residues. CDR3 residues: CAISEMGQGAEAFF. The DNA for the CDR3 is TGTGCCATCAGTGAGATGGGACAGGGGGCTGAAGCTTTCTTT.

This chain links TRBV7-3 with TRBJ2-1; 10 bases agree with TRBD2. Germline V CDR1 and CDR2: SGHTA, FQGTGA. The CDR3 consists of 17 residues. After removal of 0 bases from V and 5 bases from J, the junction contained 7 bases not matched to a gene. For the CDR3, the DNA is TGTGCCAGCAGCTTAACGGTACTAGCGGGGACGGACAATGAGCAGTTCTTC. Translated: CASSLTVLAGTDNEQFF.

The chain employs TRBV4-3 and TRBJ1-4; 8 bases line up with TRBD1. CDR1 LGHNA and CDR2 YSLEER come from the germline V gene. V dropped 1 base and J dropped 11; count of bases not matched to a gene: 9. The CDR3 sequence is 15 residues long. CDR3 residues: CASSQVSSGGNKLFF. CDR3 DNA sequence: TGCGCCAGCAGCCAAGTCTCGTCAGGGGGCAATAAACTGTTTTTT.

The rearrangement links TRBV7-2 to TRBJ2-1; TRBD1 might be the D (5 bases). CDR1 is SGHTA, CDR2 FQGNSA, per germline. Trimming cost V 5 bases and J 0 bases, with 11 bases left between them. The CDR3 extends over 15 amino acids. Written as DNA, the CDR3 is TGTGCCAGCAGCGCGACAGCGAGCTCCTACAATGAGCAGTTCTTC. This codes for CASSATASSYNEQFF.